This TCR beta chain emerged from a study of blood T cell repertoires in COVID-19. Whole-study context: Acute and convalescent COVID-19 samples came from the United States, Italy and Spain. T cells, B-cell-depleted T cells, or PBMCs provided the cDNA or gDNA that served as material.

In the original analysis: From reference gene primer amplification, estimates of nucleated cell counts were derived. Clones were sequenced by immunoSEQ multiplex PCR, and TCRdb holds only the in-frame ones, with some missing. V, J and clone size derive from that table, while D and trimming were established from the DNA sequence. The table lists about 110,000 clones, more than 70% of them singletons. The junction had 11 bases not matched to a gene; V was cut back by 5 bases and J by 2 bases. Germline values: CDR1 SGHTA, CDR2 FQGNSA. The CDR3 consists of 17 residues. Specimen: peripheral blood. The genes are TRBV7-2 and TRBJ2-7; 11 bases align to TRBD2. This receptor was taken from a woman in her 50s with acute or convalescent COVID-19. The CDR3 bases are TGTGCCAGCAGCCTCGCTTTAACTAGCGGGAGCACCTACGAGCAGTACTTC. Residues: CASSLALTSGSTYEQYF.